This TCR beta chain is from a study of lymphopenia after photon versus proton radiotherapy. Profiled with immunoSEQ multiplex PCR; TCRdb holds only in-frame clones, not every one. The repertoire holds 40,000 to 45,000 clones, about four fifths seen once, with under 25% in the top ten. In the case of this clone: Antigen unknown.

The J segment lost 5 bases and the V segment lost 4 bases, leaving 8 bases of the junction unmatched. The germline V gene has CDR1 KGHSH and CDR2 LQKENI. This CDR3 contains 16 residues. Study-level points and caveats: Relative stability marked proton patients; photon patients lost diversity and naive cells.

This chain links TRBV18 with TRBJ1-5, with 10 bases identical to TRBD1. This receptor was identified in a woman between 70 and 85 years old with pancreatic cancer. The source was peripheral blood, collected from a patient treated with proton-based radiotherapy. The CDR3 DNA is TGTGCCAGCTCACAAGGATCCGGGACAGGGGATCAGCCCCAGCATTTT. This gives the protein CASSQGSGTGDQPQHF.